This T cell receptor beta chain was retrieved from a study of control samples from healthy donors and cancer patients. Data came from immunoSEQ multiplex PCR; TCRdb stores just in-frame clones and leaves some out. The sample contains some 95,000 clones, 70% to 80% of which appear only once. The sequenced material came from blood. This clonotype was sampled from a woman in her 30s in good health.

CDR3 in DNA: TGCAGCGTCCTTACCGGGACTGACTACGAGCAGTACTTC. Its protein product is CSVLTGTDYEQYF. The rearrangement joins TRBV29-1 to TRBJ2-7; perhaps TRBD2 as D (6 bases). Germline CDR1 reads SQVTM; CDR2 reads ANQGSEA. Trimming removed 6 bases from V and 3 bases from J, with 15 bases in between. The CDR3 is 13 amino acids.